This T cell receptor (beta chain) came from a study of shared clonotypes between healthy human individuals. Study processing details: There were no quality scores in the junction-only immunoSEQ sequences, so filtering differed. Using immunoSEQ multiplex PCR, the repertoire was profiled, and TCRdb retains in-frame clones only, with some absent. Clonal size and the V and J genes are those of that table, whereas D and trimming came from the DNA. This table has fewer than 1 million clones, 96% appearing once. Selected positively for CCR7 and CD45RO-negative, naive CD8 cells excluded terminally differentiated effector memory CD45RA+ cells. The sequencing input was naive CD8+ T cells sorted from blood. This receptor was identified in a man aged 25 to 45 in good health.

The CDR3 DNA reads as TGTGCCAGCAGTTTATCCCCAACCCAGGGGGCTGAGGAGACCCAGTACTTC. Protein: CASSLSPTQGAEETQYF. The gene calls are TRBV27 and TRBJ2-5; 8 bases map to TRBD1. The CDR3 consists of 17 residues. From germline, CDR1 is MNHEY and CDR2 SMNVEV (reference sequence). The V segment lost 0 bases and the J segment 5 bases; nucleotides outside the gene matches: 11.